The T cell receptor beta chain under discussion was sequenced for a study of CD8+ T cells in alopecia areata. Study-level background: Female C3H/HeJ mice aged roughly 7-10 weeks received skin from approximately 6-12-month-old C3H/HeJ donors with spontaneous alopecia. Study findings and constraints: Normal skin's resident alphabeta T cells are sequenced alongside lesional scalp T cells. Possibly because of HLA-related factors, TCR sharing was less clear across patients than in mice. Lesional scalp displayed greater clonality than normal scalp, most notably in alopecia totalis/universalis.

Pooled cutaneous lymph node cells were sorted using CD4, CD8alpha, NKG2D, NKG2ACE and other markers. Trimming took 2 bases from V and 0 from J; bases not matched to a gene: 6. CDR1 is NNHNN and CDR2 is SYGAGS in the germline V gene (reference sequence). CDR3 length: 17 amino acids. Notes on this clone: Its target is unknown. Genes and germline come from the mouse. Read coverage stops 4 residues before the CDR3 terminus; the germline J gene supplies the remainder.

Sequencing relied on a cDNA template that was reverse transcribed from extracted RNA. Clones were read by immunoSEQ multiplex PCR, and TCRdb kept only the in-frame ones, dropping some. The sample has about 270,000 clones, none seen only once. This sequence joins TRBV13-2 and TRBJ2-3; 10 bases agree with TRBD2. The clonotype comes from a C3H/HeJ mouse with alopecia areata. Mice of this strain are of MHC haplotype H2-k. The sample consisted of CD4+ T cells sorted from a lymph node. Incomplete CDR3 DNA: TGTGCCAGCGGTGACCCGGACTGGGGGCCTAGTGCAGAA. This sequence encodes CASGDPDWGPSAE. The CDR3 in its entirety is CASGDPDWGPSAETLYF.